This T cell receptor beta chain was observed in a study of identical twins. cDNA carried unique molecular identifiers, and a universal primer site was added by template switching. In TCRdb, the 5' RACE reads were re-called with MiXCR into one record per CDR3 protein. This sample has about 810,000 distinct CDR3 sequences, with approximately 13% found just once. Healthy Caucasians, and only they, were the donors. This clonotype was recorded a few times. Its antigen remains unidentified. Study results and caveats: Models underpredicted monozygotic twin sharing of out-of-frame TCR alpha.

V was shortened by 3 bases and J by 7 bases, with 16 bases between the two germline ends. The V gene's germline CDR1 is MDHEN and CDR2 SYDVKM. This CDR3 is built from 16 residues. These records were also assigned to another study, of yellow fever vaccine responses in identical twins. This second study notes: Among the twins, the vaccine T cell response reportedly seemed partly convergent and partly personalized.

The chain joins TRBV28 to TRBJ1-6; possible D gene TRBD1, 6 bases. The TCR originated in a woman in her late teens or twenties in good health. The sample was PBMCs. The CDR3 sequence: CASSFDPAGVNSPLHF. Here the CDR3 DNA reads TGTGCCAGCAGTTTTGACCCGGCAGGGGTAAATTCACCCCTCCACTTT.